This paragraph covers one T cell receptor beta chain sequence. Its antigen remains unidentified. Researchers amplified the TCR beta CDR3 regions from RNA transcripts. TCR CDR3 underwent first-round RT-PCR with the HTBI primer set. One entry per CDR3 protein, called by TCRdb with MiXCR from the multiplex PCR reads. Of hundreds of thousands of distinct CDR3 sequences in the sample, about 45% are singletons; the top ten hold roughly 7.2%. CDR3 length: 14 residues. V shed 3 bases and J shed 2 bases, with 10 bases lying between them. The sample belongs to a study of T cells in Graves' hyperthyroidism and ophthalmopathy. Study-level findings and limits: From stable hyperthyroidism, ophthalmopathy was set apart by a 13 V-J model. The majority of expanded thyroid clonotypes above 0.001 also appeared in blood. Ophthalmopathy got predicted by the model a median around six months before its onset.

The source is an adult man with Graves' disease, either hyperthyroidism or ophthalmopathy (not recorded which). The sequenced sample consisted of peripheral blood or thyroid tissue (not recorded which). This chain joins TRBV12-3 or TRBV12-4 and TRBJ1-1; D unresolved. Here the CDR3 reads CASSFGAGNTEAFF. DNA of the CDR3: TGTGCCAGCAGTTTTGGCGCAGGAAACACTGAAGCTTTCTTT.